These T cell receptor beta chains were read from a single sample in a study of blood T cell repertoires in COVID-19. Data came from immunoSEQ multiplex PCR; TCRdb stores just in-frame clones and leaves some out. The sample consists of about 260,000 clones, 75% to 90% of them appearing once. The specimen sequenced was PBMCs or T cells enriched from blood (not recorded which). The source is a woman aged 40 to 55 who had been exposed to COVID-19. Both conserved end residues are trimmed from each CDR3.

>TRBJ1-6|TRBV28
ASRFQGNNSPLH
>TRBJ1-1|TRBV27
ASSLLKPQGAGTEAF
>TRBJ2-2|TRBV25-1
ASSEWGGNTGELF
>TRBJ2-1|TRBV5-8
ASSWGGSYNEQF
>TRBJ1-2|TRBV29-1
SVWTGVDSGYT
>TRBJ2-3|TRBV27
ASSSPGETTDTQY
>TRBJ1-6|TRBV5-5
ASSLLQANSPLH
>TRBJ2-5|TRBV4-1
ASSPGLLAGGELD
>TRBJ1-5|TRBV6-2/TRBV6-3
ASSYSIGVPNQPQH
>TRBJ2-3|TRBV5-5
ASSLGGTDTQY
>TRBJ2-1|TRBV30
AWRRSGGGNNEQF
>TRBJ2-3|TRBV10-2
ASSLAGNPDTQY
>TRBJ1-2|TRBV11-2
ASSLGEGSFYGYT
>TRBJ1-1|TRBV18
ASLDRAETEAF
>TRBJ1-2|TRBV5-1
ASSRATGEGAGYT
>TRBJ1-2|TRBV18
ASSPGQGDYGYT
>TRBJ1-1|TRBV7-9
ASSLGQGNTEAF
>TRBJ2-7|TRBV7-8
ASSPRRGKDYEQY
>TRBJ1-1|TRBV19
ASSSVGDTEAF
>TRBJ2-3|TRBV5-4
ASRIAGVSTDTQY
>TRBJ2-7|TRBV27
ASRRDRGSNEQY
>TRBJ1-5|TRBV19
ASSPSGTAFNQPQH
>TRBJ1-4|TRBV10-1
ASTVTGFEKLF
>TRBJ2-3|TRBV5-1
ASSSGRGFTDTQY
>TRBJ1-1|TRBV11-2
ASSIDRVDTEAF
>TRBJ1-5|TRBV4-3
ASSQELGRDQPQH
>TRBJ2-5|TRBV6-2/TRBV6-3
ASSGTGGIQTQY
>TRBJ1-5|TRBV20-1
SASSGGGNQPQH
>TRBJ2-1|TRBV5-8
ASSLGQYKQF
>TRBJ1-2|TRBV5-1
ASSNGQFLANYGYT
>TRBJ1-2|TRBV29-1
SFGGQNYGYT
>TRBJ2-6|TRBV19
ASSPGGARSSGANVLT
>TRBJ2-3|TRBV5-1
ASSLPPTDTQY
>TRBJ2-3|TRBV11-2
ASSLVRQLNTDTQY
>TRBJ1-2|TRBV6-4
ASSDEGGYGYT
>TRBJ2-7|TRBV3-1/TRBV3-2
ASSPGTEDEQY
>TRBJ1-4|TRBV7-2
ASSFGGAPEKLF
>TRBJ2-1|TRBV6-2/TRBV6-3
ASSYSGRNEQF
>TRBJ2-1|TRBV19
ASSMEGQVYNEQF
>TRBJ2-7|TRBV5-1
ASSLVGYSNPTYEQY
>TRBJ2-7|TRBV12-3/TRBV12-4
ASRYQGNYEQY
>TRBJ1-2|TRBV29-1
SVGTTGGVDGYT
>TRBJ1-2|TRBV19
ASSVSGSAREYGYT
>TRBJ1-6|TRBV7-3
ASSSTGGPNSPLH
>TRBJ2-1|TRBV19
ASSPIAGGSYNEQF
>TRBJ1-1|TRBV7-9
ASSFRDRGRTEAF